The source of this T cell receptor beta chain is a study of regulatory T cells in long-lasting Graves disease. Study summary: Graves' disease counted as persistent after over 5 years of antithyroid drugs with positive TSH receptor antibodies.

The TCR beta library used iRepertoire HTBI primers with Arm-PCR amplification of CDR3. Methods used by the authors: Gene usage covered approximately 65 TRBV and 13 to 15 TRBJ segments. TCRdb re-derived calls from the multiplex PCR reads in MiXCR, one entry per CDR3 protein. TCRdb's processing, not the authors' own work, is the source of the V and J calls. The table has roughly 450,000 distinct CDR3 sequences, 20% to 25% seen once. Time point of the sample: persistent/refractory GD, antithyroid drugs over 5 years with positive TRAb. The TCR library was prepared using RNA isolated from PBMCs. The patients included were those that came from an endocrinology department in Xi'an, China. Study conclusions and caveats: TCR diversity in persistent Graves' patients was below that of newly diagnosed ones.

The V and J ends lost 5 bases and 5 bases, in that order; junction bases with no gene match: 8. Per germline, CDR1 MNHNS and CDR2 SASEGT. This CDR3 has 15 amino acids. Comment on this clonotype: The antigen is undetermined.

The input for sequencing was peripheral blood mononuclear cells (PBMCs), taken when the disease was refractory, from a patient treated with antithyroid drugs. This TCR derives from a female donor with Graves disease. The rearrangement joins TRBV6-1 to TRBJ1-2; TRBD1 agrees at 10 bases. The CDR3 DNA sequence: TGTGCCAGCAGTCTCCTCCGGGACAGGGGATATGGCTACACCTTC. The encoded protein is CASSLLRDRGYGYTF.